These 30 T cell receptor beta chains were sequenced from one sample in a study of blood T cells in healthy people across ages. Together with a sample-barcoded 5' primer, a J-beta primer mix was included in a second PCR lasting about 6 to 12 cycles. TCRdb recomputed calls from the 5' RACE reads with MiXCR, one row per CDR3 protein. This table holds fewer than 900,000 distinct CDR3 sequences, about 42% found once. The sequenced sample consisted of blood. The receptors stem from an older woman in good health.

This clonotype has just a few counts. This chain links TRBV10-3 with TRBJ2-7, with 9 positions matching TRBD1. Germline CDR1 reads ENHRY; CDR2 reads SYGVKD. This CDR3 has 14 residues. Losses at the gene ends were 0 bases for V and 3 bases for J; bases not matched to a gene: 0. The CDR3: CAISESTGGYEQYF. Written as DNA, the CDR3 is TGTGCCATCAGTGAGTCGACAGGGGGCTACGAGCAGTACTTC.

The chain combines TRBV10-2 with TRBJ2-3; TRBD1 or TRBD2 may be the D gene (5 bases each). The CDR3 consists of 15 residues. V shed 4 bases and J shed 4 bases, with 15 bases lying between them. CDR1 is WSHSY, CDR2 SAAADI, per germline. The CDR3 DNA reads TGCGCCAGCAGTGGAGGGCAGGGTCGGCCAGATACGCAGTATTTT. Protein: CASSGGQGRPDTQYF.

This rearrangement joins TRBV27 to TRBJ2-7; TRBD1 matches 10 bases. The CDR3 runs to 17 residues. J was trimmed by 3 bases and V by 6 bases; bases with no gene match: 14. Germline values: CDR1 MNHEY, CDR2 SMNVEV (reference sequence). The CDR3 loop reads CASSSAKRTGGYYEQYF. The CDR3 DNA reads TGTGCCAGCAGCTCCGCAAAAAGGACAGGGGGTTACTACGAGCAGTACTTC.

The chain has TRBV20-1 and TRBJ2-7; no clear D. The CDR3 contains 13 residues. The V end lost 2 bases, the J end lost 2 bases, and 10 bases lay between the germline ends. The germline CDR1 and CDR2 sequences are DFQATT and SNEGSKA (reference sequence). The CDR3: CSARRKTPYEQYF. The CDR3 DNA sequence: TGCAGTGCTAGACGGAAGACCCCCTACGAGCAGTACTTC.

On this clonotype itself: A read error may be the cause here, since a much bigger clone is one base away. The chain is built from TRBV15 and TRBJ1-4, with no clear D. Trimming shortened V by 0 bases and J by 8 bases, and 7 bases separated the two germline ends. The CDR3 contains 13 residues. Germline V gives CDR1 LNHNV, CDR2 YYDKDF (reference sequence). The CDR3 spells CATSRDLEEKLFF. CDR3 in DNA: TGTGCCACCAGCAGAGATCTGGAAGAAAAACTGTTTTTT.

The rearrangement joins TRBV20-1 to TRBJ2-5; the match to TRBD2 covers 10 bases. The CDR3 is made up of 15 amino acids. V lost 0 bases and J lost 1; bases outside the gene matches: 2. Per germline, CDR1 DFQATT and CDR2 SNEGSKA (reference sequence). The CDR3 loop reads CSARDSGRPQETQYF. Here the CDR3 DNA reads TGCAGTGCTAGAGATAGCGGGAGGCCCCAAGAGACCCAGTACTTC.

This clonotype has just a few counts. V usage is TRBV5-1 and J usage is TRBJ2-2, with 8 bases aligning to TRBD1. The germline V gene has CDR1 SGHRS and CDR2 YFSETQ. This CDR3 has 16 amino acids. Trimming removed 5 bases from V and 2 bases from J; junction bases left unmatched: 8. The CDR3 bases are TGCGCCAGCAGACCCCCCGGACAGGGAAACACCGGGGAGCTGTTTTTT. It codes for CASRPPGQGNTGELFF. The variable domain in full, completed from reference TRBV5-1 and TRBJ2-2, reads KAGVTQTPRYLIKTRGQQVTLSCSPISGHRSVSWYQQTPGQGLQFLFEYFSETQRNKGNFPGRFSGRQFSNSRSEMNVSTLELGDSALYLCASRPPGQGNTGELFFGEGSRLTVL.

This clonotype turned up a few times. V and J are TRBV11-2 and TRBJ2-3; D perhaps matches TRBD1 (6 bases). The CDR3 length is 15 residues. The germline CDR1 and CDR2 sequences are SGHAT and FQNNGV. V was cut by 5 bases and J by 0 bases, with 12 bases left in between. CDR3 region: CASSMGHASTDTQYF. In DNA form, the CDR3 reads TGTGCCAGCAGCATGGGACACGCTAGCACAGATACGCAGTATTTT.

As DNA, the CDR3 is TGTGCCAGCAGCTTAGTTGGTGCGTACTCCTACAATGAGCAGTTCTTC. Protein product: CASSLVGAYSYNEQFF. This chain joins TRBV7-9 and TRBJ2-1, with D hard to call. V dropped 1 base and J dropped 0 bases, with 10 bases sitting between them. CDR3 length: 16 amino acids. Germline-derived CDR1 and CDR2 are SEHNR and FQNEAQ (reference sequence).

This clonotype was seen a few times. The CDR3, as DNA: TGTGCCAGCAGTTCGACTAGCGGGGGGGGTCAGGAGCAGTTCTTC. This encodes CASSSTSGGGQEQFF. The rearrangement joins TRBV6-5 to TRBJ2-1; the match to TRBD2 covers 14 bases. CDR1 and CDR2 from the germline V gene are MNHEY and SVGAGI. The CDR3 loop spans 15 amino acids. Unmatched junction bases numbered 6, after V lost 4 bases and J lost 10 bases.

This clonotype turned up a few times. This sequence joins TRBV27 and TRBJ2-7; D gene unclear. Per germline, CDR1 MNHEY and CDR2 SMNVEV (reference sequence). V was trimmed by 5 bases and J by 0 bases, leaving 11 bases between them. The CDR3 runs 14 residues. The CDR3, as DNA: TGTGCCAGCAGTATAAACGCCAACTCCTACGAGCAGTACTTC. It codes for CASSINANSYEQYF.

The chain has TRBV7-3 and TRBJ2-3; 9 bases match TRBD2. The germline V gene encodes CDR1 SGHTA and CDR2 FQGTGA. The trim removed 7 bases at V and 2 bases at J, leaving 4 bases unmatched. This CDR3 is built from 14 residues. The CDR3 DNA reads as TGTGCCAGCAAGCTAGCGGGGTTCACAGATACGCAGTATTTT. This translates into CASKLAGFTDTQYF. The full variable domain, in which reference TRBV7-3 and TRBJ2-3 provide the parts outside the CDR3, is GAGVSQTPSNKVTEKGKYVELRCDPISGHTALYWYRQSLGQGPEFLIYFQGTGAADDSGLPNDRFFAVRPEGSVSTLKIQRTERGDSAVYLCASKLAGFTDTQYFGPGTRLTVL.

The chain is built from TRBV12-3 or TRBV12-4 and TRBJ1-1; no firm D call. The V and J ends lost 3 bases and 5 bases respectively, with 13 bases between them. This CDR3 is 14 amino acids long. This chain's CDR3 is CASSLAGSVTEAFF. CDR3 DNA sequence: TGTGCCAGCAGTTTGGCGGGATCGGTTACTGAAGCTTTCTTT.

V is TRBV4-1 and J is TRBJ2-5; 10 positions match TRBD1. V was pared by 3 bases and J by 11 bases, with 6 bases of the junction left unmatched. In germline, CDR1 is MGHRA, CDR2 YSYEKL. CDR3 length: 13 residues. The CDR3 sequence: CASSQDRGREQYF. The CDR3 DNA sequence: TGCGCCAGCAGCCAGGACAGGGGGAGGGAGCAGTACTTC.

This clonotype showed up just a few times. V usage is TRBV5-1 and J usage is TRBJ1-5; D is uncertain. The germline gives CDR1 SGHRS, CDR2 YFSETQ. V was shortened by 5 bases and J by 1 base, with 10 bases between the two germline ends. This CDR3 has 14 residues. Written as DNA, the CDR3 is TGCGCCAGCAGGGTAAACCCCAGCAATCAGCCCCAGCATTTT. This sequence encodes CASRVNPSNQPQHF. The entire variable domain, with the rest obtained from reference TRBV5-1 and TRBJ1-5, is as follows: KAGVTQTPRYLIKTRGQQVTLSCSPISGHRSVSWYQQTPGQGLQFLFEYFSETQRNKGNFPGRFSGRQFSNSRSEMNVSTLELGDSALYLCASRVNPSNQPQHFGDGTRLSIL.

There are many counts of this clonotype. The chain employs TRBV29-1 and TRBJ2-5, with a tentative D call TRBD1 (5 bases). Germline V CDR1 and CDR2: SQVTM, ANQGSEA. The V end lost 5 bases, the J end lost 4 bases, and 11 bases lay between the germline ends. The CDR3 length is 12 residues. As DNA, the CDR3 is TGCAGCGTTTCCAATGGGGCAGAGACCCAGTACTTC. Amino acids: CSVSNGAETQYF.

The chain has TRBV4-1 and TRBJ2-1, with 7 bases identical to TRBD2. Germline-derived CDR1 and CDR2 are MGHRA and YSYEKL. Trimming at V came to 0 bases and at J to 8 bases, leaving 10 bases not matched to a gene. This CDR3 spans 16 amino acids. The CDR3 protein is CASSQETREGVDEQFF. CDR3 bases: TGCGCCAGCAGCCAAGAAACCAGGGAGGGTGTCGATGAGCAGTTCTTC.

CDR3 in amino acids: CASSFKGTTGGGGDLVLNTEAFF. The CDR3 DNA follows: TGTGCCAGCAGCTTCAAAGGGACCACAGGTGGCGGGGGGGATTTGGTCTTGAACACTGAAGCTTTCTTT. The chain uses TRBV11-2 and TRBJ1-1, with D perhaps matching TRBD1 (5 bases). Germline CDR1 and CDR2: SGHAT and FQNNGV. V shed 3 bases and J shed 0 bases, with 35 bases lying between them. The CDR3 loop spans 23 amino acids. The full variable domain, with the rest looked up from reference TRBV11-2 and TRBJ1-1, is EAGVAQSPRYKIIEKRQSVAFWCNPISGHATLYWYQQILGQGPKLLIQFQNNGVVDDSQLPKDRFSAERLKGVDSTLKIQPAKLEDSAVYLCASSFKGTTGGGGDLVLNTEAFFGQGTRLTVV.

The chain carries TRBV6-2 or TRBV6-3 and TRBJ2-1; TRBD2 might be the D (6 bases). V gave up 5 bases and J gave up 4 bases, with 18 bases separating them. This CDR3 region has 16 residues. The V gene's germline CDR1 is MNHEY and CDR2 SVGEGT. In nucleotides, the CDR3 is TGTGCCAGCAGTATCCGCCATGGGACTGGATACAATGAGCAGTTCTTC. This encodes CASSIRHGTGYNEQFF.

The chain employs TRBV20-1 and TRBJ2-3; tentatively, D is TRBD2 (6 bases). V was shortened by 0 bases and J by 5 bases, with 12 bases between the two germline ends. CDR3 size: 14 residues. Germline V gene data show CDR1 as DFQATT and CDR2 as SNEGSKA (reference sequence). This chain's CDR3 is CSARDPEGLDTQYF. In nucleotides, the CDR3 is TGCAGTGCTAGAGATCCGGAGGGTTTAGATACGCAGTATTTT.

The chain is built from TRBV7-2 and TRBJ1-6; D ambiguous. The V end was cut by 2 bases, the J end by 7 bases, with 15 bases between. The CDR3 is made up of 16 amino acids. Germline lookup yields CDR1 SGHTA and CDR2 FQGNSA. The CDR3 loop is CASSLNTHLLNSPLHF. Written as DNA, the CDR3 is TGTGCCAGCAGCTTAAACACCCACCTTCTGAATTCACCCCTCCACTTT.

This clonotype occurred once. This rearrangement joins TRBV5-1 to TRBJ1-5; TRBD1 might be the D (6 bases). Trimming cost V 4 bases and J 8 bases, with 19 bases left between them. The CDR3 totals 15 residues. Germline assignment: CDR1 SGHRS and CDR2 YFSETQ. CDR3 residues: CASSTGRGSGEPQHF. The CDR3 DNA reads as TGCGCCAGCAGCACCGGCAGGGGATCGGGTGAGCCCCAGCATTTT.

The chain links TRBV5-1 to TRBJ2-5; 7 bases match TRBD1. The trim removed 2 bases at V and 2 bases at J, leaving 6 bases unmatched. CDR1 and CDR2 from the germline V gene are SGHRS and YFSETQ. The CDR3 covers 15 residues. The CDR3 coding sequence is TGCGCCAGCAGCTTACTTCTGGGACAGCAAGAGACCCAGTACTTC. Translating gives CASSLLLGQQETQYF.

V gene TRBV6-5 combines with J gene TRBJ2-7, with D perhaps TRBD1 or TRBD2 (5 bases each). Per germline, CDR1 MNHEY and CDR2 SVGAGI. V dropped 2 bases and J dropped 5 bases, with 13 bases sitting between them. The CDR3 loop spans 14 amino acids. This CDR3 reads CASSYQLWGNEQYF. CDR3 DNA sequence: TGTGCCAGCAGTTACCAACTTTGGGGGAACGAGCAGTACTTC.

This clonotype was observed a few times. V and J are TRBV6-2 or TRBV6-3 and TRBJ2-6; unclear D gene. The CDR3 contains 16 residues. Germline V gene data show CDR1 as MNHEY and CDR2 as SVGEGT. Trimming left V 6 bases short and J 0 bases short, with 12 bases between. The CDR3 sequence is CASSLLRSSGANVLTF. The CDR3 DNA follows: TGTGCCAGCAGCCTCCTCAGGTCCTCTGGGGCCAACGTCCTGACTTTC.

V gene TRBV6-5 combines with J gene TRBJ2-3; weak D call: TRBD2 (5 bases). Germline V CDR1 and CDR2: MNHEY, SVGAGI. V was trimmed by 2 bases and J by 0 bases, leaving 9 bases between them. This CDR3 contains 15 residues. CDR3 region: CASSYGRTSTDTQYF. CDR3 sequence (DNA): TGTGCCAGCAGTTACGGACGGACTAGCACAGATACGCAGTATTTT.

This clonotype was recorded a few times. CDR3 loop: CRAGRGTAYQETQYF. DNA for the CDR3: TGCAGAGCTGGAAGGGGAACTGCGTACCAAGAGACCCAGTACTTC. V and J are TRBV20-1 and TRBJ2-5; TRBD1 is a possible D gene (5 bases). The CDR3 consists of 15 residues. Germline lookup yields CDR1 DFQATT and CDR2 SNEGSKA (reference sequence).

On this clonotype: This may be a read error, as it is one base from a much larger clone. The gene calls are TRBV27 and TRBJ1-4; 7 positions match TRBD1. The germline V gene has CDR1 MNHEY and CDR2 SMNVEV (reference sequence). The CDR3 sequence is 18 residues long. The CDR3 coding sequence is TGTGCCAGCAGTCTATCCTTCCGACAGGGATCAACTAATGAAAAACTGTTTTTT. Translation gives CASSLSFRQGSTNEKLFF.

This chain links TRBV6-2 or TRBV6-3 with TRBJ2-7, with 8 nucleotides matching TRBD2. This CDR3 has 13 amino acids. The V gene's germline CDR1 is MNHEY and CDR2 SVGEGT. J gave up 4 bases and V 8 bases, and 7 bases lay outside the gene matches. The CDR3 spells CASHTGLAYEQYF. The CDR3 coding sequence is TGTGCCAGCCATACAGGACTAGCTTACGAGCAGTACTTC.

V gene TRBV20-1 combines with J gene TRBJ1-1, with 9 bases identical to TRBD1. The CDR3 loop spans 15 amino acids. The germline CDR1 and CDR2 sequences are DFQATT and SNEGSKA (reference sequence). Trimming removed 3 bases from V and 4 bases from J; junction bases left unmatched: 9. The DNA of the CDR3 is TGCAGTGCTAGTTGGGCGGGACAGGGAGGCACTGAAGCTTTCTTT. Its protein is CSASWAGQGGTEAFF.